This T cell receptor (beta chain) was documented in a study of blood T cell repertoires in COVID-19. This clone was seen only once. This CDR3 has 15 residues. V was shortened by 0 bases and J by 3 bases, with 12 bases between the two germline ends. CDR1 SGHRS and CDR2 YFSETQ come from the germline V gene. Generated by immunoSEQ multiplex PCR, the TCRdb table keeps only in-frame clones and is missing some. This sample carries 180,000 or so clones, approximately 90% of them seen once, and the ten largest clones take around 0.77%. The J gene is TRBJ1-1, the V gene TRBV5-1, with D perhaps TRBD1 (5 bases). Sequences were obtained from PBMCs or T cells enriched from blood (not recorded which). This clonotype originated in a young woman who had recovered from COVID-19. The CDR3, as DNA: TGCGCCAGCAGCTTGGTTCGGGGGAAGCACACTGAAGCTTTCTTT. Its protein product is CASSLVRGKHTEAFF.